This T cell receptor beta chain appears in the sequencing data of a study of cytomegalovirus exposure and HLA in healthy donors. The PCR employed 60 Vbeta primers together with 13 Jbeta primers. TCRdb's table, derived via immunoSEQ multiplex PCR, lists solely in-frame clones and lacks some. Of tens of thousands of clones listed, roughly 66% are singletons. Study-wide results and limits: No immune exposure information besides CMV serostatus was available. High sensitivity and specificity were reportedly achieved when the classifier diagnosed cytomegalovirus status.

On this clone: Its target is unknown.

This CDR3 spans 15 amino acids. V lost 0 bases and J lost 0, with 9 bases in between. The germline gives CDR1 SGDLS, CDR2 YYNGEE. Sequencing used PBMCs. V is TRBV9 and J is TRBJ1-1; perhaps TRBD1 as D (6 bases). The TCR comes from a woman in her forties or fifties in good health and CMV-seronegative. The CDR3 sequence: CASSVGGHMNTEAFF. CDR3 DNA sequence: TGTGCCAGCAGCGTAGGGGGGCACATGAACACTGAAGCTTTCTTT.